This is a list of T cell receptor beta chains from one sample in a study of Ad26.COV2.S vaccination and SARS-CoV-2 variants. Method: immunoSEQ multiplex PCR; TCRdb's copy keeps in-frame clones and lacks some. Altogether 300,000 to 400,000 clones are present, 70% to 90% being singletons, with the ten largest covering 2% to 2.5%. The sequences come from peripheral blood, collected in a trial of Ad26.COV2.S vaccine versus placebo. The receptors come from a person between 18 and 65 years old who received the Ad26.COV2.S COVID-19 vaccine or a placebo. Both conserved end residues are part of each CDR3. Fields, in order: CDR3 DNA, CDR3 protein, D gene, J gene, V gene, clone size. D genes are given only for firm matches. Clone size is stated in some rows and not others, as once, few, many or a class when expanded.

CDR3nt: TGCGCCAGCAGCCCCACCTCTGGCACAGATACGCAGTATTTT
CDR3aa: CASSPTSGTDTQYF
d_gene: .
j_gene: TRBJ2-3
v_gene: TRBV5-1
abundance: .

CDR3nt: TGCGCCAGCAGTCAATCGATGCGGGACCCGCCGTACCAAGAGACCCAGTACTTC
CDR3aa: CASSQSMRDPPYQETQYF
d_gene: .
j_gene: TRBJ2-5
v_gene: TRBV23-1
abundance: .

CDR3nt: TGTGCCAGCAGCTTTTTTGGCAGGGACCGAAACACCATATATTTT
CDR3aa: CASSFFGRDRNTIYF
d_gene: .
j_gene: TRBJ1-3
v_gene: TRBV7-2
abundance: .

CDR3nt: TGTGCCAGCAGCCGAACGGACAGTTCACCCCTCCACTTT
CDR3aa: CASSRTDSSPLHF
d_gene: .
j_gene: TRBJ1-6
v_gene: TRBV6-5
abundance: .

CDR3nt: TGCAGCGTTGTCGCACAGGCTAGCGGGGGCTCCTACGAGCAGTACTTC
CDR3aa: CSVVAQASGGSYEQYF
d_gene: TRBD2
j_gene: TRBJ2-7
v_gene: TRBV29-1
abundance: .

CDR3nt: TGCAGCGCCGACAGGGTTGACACTGAAGCTTTCTTT
CDR3aa: CSADRVDTEAFF
d_gene: TRBD1
j_gene: TRBJ1-1
v_gene: TRBV29-1
abundance: few

CDR3nt: TGTGCCAGCTCACCCCGACAGGATCTCAATCAGCCCCAGCATTTT
CDR3aa: CASSPRQDLNQPQHF
d_gene: .
j_gene: TRBJ1-5
v_gene: TRBV18
abundance: .

CDR3nt: TGCGCCAGCAGCTTGCTTCGAGGGAACACAGATACGCAGTATTTT
CDR3aa: CASSLLRGNTDTQYF
d_gene: .
j_gene: TRBJ2-3
v_gene: TRBV5-1
abundance: .

CDR3nt: TGCGCCAGCAGAGGCTCCGGTGGGTCCCAAGAGACCCAGTACTTC
CDR3aa: CASRGSGGSQETQYF
d_gene: .
j_gene: TRBJ2-5
v_gene: TRBV5-1
abundance: .

CDR3nt: TGTGCCAGCAGCTCGAGGGGTACGGGCACAGATACGCAGTATTTT
CDR3aa: CASSSRGTGTDTQYF
d_gene: .
j_gene: TRBJ2-3
v_gene: TRBV11-3
abundance: .

CDR3nt: TGTGCCAGCCACACCCCTACGGAGGGCTATGGCTACACCTTC
CDR3aa: CASHTPTEGYGYTF
d_gene: .
j_gene: TRBJ1-2
v_gene: TRBV28
abundance: .

CDR3nt: TGCGCCAGCAGCTTGATTGGGGGAGGAGGTGAAAAACTGTTTTTT
CDR3aa: CASSLIGGGGEKLFF
d_gene: .
j_gene: TRBJ1-4
v_gene: TRBV5-1
abundance: .

CDR3nt: TGTGCCAGCGAGGACAGAAACACAGATACGCAGTATTTT
CDR3aa: CASEDRNTDTQYF
d_gene: .
j_gene: TRBJ2-3
v_gene: TRBV6-5
abundance: .

CDR3nt: TGTGCCAGCATCCAAGGACAGGGCCAAGAGACCCAGTACTTC
CDR3aa: CASIQGQGQETQYF
d_gene: TRBD1
j_gene: TRBJ2-5
v_gene: TRBV27
abundance: .

CDR3nt: TGTGCCAGCAGCTCCCAAGGAGGGGGGTACTACAATGAGCAGTTCTTC
CDR3aa: CASSSQGGGYYNEQFF
d_gene: .
j_gene: TRBJ2-1
v_gene: TRBV28
abundance: once

CDR3nt: TGTGCCAGCAGGGAGGGGAACACTGAAGCTTTCTTT
CDR3aa: CASREGNTEAFF
d_gene: .
j_gene: TRBJ1-1
v_gene: TRBV6-5
abundance: .

CDR3nt: TGTGCCTGGAGTCAAGTGAACACTGAAGCTTTCTTT
CDR3aa: CAWSQVNTEAFF
d_gene: .
j_gene: TRBJ1-1
v_gene: TRBV30
abundance: .

CDR3nt: TGTGCCAGCCGAAGACAGGGCTATGGCTACACCTTC
CDR3aa: CASRRQGYGYTF
d_gene: TRBD1
j_gene: TRBJ1-2
v_gene: TRBV13
abundance: .

CDR3nt: TGTGCCAGCAGTTTTCTTCTTGGGACAGATACGCAGTATTTT
CDR3aa: CASSFLLGTDTQYF
d_gene: .
j_gene: TRBJ2-3
v_gene: TRBV28
abundance: few

CDR3nt: TGTGCCAGCAGCGTAGAGGGGTTCCGGAACACTGAAGCTTTCTTT
CDR3aa: CASSVEGFRNTEAFF
d_gene: .
j_gene: TRBJ1-1
v_gene: TRBV9
abundance: .

CDR3nt: TGTGCCAGCAGTTACTCGATCGGCCGGGGGCCCCTTGGCTACACCTTC
CDR3aa: CASSYSIGRGPLGYTF
d_gene: .
j_gene: TRBJ1-2
v_gene: TRBV6-5
abundance: .

CDR3nt: TGTGCCTGGAGTGCGGACAGGGCCCCCGGGAACACTGAAGCTTTCTTT
CDR3aa: CAWSADRAPGNTEAFF
d_gene: TRBD1
j_gene: TRBJ1-1
v_gene: TRBV30
abundance: .

CDR3nt: TGTGCCAGCAGTCCCGATAATATTATCGAGCAGTACTTC
CDR3aa: CASSPDNIIEQYF
d_gene: .
j_gene: TRBJ2-7
v_gene: TRBV12-3/TRBV12-4
abundance: .

CDR3nt: TGTGCCAGTAGTCCGGGGCGGGGGGCTACCTCCTACAATGAGCAGTTCTTC
CDR3aa: CASSPGRGATSYNEQFF
d_gene: TRBD2
j_gene: TRBJ2-1
v_gene: TRBV19
abundance: .

CDR3nt: TGTGCCAGCAGTGAAATCGCAATGGATCAGCCCCAGCATTTT
CDR3aa: CASSEIAMDQPQHF
d_gene: .
j_gene: TRBJ1-5
v_gene: TRBV2
abundance: .

CDR3nt: TGTGCCAGCCTTGAAACGGGACACCACTATGGCTACACCTTC
CDR3aa: CASLETGHHYGYTF
d_gene: .
j_gene: TRBJ1-2
v_gene: TRBV19
abundance: .

CDR3nt: TGTGCCATCAGTGAGTCGGAGCGGGGGGACAACTACGAGCAGTACTTC
CDR3aa: CAISESERGDNYEQYF
d_gene: TRBD2
j_gene: TRBJ2-7
v_gene: TRBV10-3
abundance: .

CDR3nt: TGTGCCAGCAGCTTAGAGGTCAGGGGGCTCGAGCAGTACTTC
CDR3aa: CASSLEVRGLEQYF
d_gene: TRBD1
j_gene: TRBJ2-7
v_gene: TRBV7-8
abundance: .

CDR3nt: TGTGCCAGCAGCTGGAGGACAGGGTTCGACACCGGGGAGCTGTTTTTT
CDR3aa: CASSWRTGFDTGELFF
d_gene: TRBD1
j_gene: TRBJ2-2
v_gene: TRBV5-4
abundance: .

CDR3nt: TGTGCCAGCAGTCGACAGGGGTCGAGCACAGATACGCAGTATTTT
CDR3aa: CASSRQGSSTDTQYF
d_gene: TRBD1
j_gene: TRBJ2-3
v_gene: TRBV27
abundance: .

CDR3nt: TGCAGCGCAGACTCAGGGGGCGCGTACTATGGCTACACCTTC
CDR3aa: CSADSGGAYYGYTF
d_gene: TRBD1
j_gene: TRBJ1-2
v_gene: TRBV29-1
abundance: .

CDR3nt: TGCGCCAGCAGCTTGGTCCAGGGGGTTAATCAGCCCCAGCATTTT
CDR3aa: CASSLVQGVNQPQHF
d_gene: TRBD1
j_gene: TRBJ1-5
v_gene: TRBV5-1
abundance: .

CDR3nt: TGTGCCAGTATTCCGACAGCAGGCGGGGAGCTGTTTTTT
CDR3aa: CASIPTAGGELFF
d_gene: .
j_gene: TRBJ2-2
v_gene: TRBV19
abundance: .

CDR3nt: TGTGCCAGCAGCCGAGACAGGGGCGATACGCAGTATTTT
CDR3aa: CASSRDRGDTQYF
d_gene: TRBD1
j_gene: TRBJ2-3
v_gene: TRBV12-3/TRBV12-4
abundance: .

CDR3nt: TGTGCCAGCAGTATACAGGGGGGCTATGGCTACACCTTC
CDR3aa: CASSIQGGYGYTF
d_gene: TRBD1
j_gene: TRBJ1-2
v_gene: TRBV6-6
abundance: .

CDR3nt: TGCGCCAGCAGCTTCCAGGGGGACCTTGGCTATGGCTACACCTTC
CDR3aa: CASSFQGDLGYGYTF
d_gene: TRBD1
j_gene: TRBJ1-2
v_gene: TRBV5-1
abundance: .

CDR3nt: TGTGCCAGCAGTTTACTTGGCAATCAGCCCCAGCATTTT
CDR3aa: CASSLLGNQPQHF
d_gene: .
j_gene: TRBJ1-5
v_gene: TRBV12-3/TRBV12-4
abundance: .

CDR3nt: TGTGCCAGCAGCGCCGCGGTGTACGAGCAGTACTTC
CDR3aa: CASSAAVYEQYF
d_gene: .
j_gene: TRBJ2-7
v_gene: TRBV7-2
abundance: .

CDR3nt: TGCGCCAGCGGTCCAAGTCCGACAGGAGTCTATGGCTACACCTTC
CDR3aa: CASGPSPTGVYGYTF
d_gene: .
j_gene: TRBJ1-2
v_gene: TRBV5-1
abundance: .

CDR3nt: TGCAGCGTGGGACAGGGCCGGGACACTGAAGCTTTCTTT
CDR3aa: CSVGQGRDTEAFF
d_gene: TRBD1
j_gene: TRBJ1-1
v_gene: TRBV29-1
abundance: .

CDR3nt: TGCGCCAGCAGCCAAGAAGGAAGTATTTATGGCTACACCTTC
CDR3aa: CASSQEGSIYGYTF
d_gene: .
j_gene: TRBJ1-2
v_gene: TRBV4-1
abundance: .

CDR3nt: TGCGCCAGCAGCTTGGACAGGGCAGAAACTGAAGCTTTCTTT
CDR3aa: CASSLDRAETEAFF
d_gene: .
j_gene: TRBJ1-1
v_gene: TRBV5-1
abundance: .

CDR3nt: TGTGCCAGCAGCATTGGGACAGCGACTGAAGCTTTCTTT
CDR3aa: CASSIGTATEAFF
d_gene: TRBD1
j_gene: TRBJ1-1
v_gene: TRBV11-2
abundance: .

CDR3nt: TGTGCCAGTAGTCTATCTTGGCTAGCGGGGGTGGCCGGGGAGCTGTTTTTT
CDR3aa: CASSLSWLAGVAGELFF
d_gene: TRBD2
j_gene: TRBJ2-2
v_gene: TRBV19
abundance: .

CDR3nt: TGTGCCAGCAGCTTCGGGGAATTTTACGAGCAGTACTTC
CDR3aa: CASSFGEFYEQYF
d_gene: .
j_gene: TRBJ2-7
v_gene: TRBV11-3
abundance: few

CDR3nt: TGTGCCAGCAGACTAGCGGGGGATACGCAGTATTTT
CDR3aa: CASRLAGDTQYF
d_gene: TRBD2
j_gene: TRBJ2-3
v_gene: TRBV11-2
abundance: .

CDR3nt: TGTGCCAGTATGCGAGGATCCACTGAAGCTTTCTTT
CDR3aa: CASMRGSTEAFF
d_gene: .
j_gene: TRBJ1-1
v_gene: TRBV19
abundance: .

CDR3nt: TGTGCCAGCAGCTTAGCGTTCGGAGCCTCCTACAATGAGCAGTTCTTC
CDR3aa: CASSLAFGASYNEQFF
d_gene: .
j_gene: TRBJ2-1
v_gene: TRBV7-2
abundance: .